The rows below give T cell receptor beta chains drawn from one sample of a study of T cells after yellow fever vaccination. Via MiXCR, TCRdb re-called the 5' RACE reads, giving one row per CDR3 protein. The sample lists 450,000 to 650,000 distinct CDR3 sequences; about 13% were seen once. The specimen comprised PBMCs, sampled on the day of the yellow fever booster vaccination. The receptor set was obtained from a man aged 30 to 45 who received the YFV17D yellow fever vaccine. The conserved cysteine and the conserved F or W are not part of the CDR3 here. Fields, in order: V gene, J gene, CDR3 protein.

V gene: TRBV19
J gene: TRBJ2-1
CDR3 protein: ASSARTSGSYNEQF

V gene: TRBV20-1
J gene: TRBJ1-6
CDR3 protein: SASDRANSPLH

V gene: TRBV6-5
J gene: TRBJ2-5
CDR3 protein: ASSYGAGDGLETQY

V gene: TRBV10-3
J gene: TRBJ2-7
CDR3 protein: AISEYQDEQY

V gene: TRBV20-1
J gene: TRBJ2-3
CDR3 protein: SASPSLTDTQY

V gene: TRBV4-3
J gene: TRBJ1-4
CDR3 protein: ASSQHDRGQGKLF

V gene: TRBV5-4
J gene: TRBJ1-1
CDR3 protein: ASSELRDANTEAF

V gene: TRBV5-1
J gene: TRBJ2-5
CDR3 protein: ASSLSGGAQETQY

V gene: TRBV15
J gene: TRBJ2-2
CDR3 protein: ATGYGGQGTGELF

V gene: TRBV23-1
J gene: TRBJ2-7
CDR3 protein: ASSHSRLAGDYEQY

V gene: TRBV3-1
J gene: TRBJ2-1
CDR3 protein: ASSQDSITASSYNEQF